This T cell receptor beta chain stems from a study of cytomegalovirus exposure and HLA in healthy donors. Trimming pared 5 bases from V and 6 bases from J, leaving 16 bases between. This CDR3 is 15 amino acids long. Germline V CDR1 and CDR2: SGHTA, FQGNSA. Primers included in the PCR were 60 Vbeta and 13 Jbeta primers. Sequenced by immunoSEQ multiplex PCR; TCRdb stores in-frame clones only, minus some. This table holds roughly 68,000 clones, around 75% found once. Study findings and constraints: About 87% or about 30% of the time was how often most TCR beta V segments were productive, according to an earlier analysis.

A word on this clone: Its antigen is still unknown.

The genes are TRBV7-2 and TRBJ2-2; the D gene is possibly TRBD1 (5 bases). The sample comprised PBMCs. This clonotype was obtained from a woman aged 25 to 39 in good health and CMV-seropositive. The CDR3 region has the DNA TGTGCCAGCAGCCATTACGCCCCAGGGTCCGGGGAGCTGTTTTTT. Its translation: CASSHYAPGSGELFF.